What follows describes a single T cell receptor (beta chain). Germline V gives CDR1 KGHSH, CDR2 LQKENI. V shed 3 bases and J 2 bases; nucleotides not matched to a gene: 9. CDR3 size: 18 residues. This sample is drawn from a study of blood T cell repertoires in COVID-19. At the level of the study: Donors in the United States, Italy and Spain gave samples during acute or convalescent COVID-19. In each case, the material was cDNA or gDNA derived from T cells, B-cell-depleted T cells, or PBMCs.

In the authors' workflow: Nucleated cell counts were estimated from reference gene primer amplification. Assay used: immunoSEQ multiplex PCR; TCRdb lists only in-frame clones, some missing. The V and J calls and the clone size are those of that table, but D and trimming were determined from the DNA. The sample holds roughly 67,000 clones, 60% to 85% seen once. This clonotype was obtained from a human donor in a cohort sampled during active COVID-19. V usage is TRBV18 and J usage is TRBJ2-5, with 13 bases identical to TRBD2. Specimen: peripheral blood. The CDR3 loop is CASSPFPGLAGRQETQYF. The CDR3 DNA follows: TGTGCCAGCTCACCGTTTCCGGGACTAGCGGGAAGGCAAGAGACCCAGTACTTC.